This T cell receptor (beta chain) was observed in a study of naive and memory T cell subsets (dated by TCRdb to 2017 to 2019). Study-level background: Sorted naive and memory T cell subsets from peripheral blood were analyzed in the study using a UMI-based, open-source pipeline for TCR alpha and beta sequencing. Complete agreement was observed between the functional CMV T cell responses and the IgG serology results. RNA was DNase-treated and reverse transcribed with TCR constant-region primers, mostly using SuperScript III. What the study reported, not specific to this receptor: RNA-based TCR counts may be affected by expression changes linked to T cell activation and differentiation. The repertoire findings for the naive and memory subsets could not be validated, as no ground truth was available. A clonotype was defined as a single alpha or beta chain sequence rather than as a paired alpha/beta receptor. TCR abundance followed a power law whose exponent differed between naive and memory subsets but was consistent across the three individuals. Following error correction, more than 95% of naive TCR sequences occurred only once, which made naive abundance distributions much steeper than those of memory subsets. In both CD4 and CD8 cells, going from naive through CM, EM and EMRA, the Gini index went up while Shannon and inverse Simpson diversity went down.

V loses 2 bases of germline sequence and J loses 3 bases, and the interval between the two ends is 17 bases. The CDR3 starts with the cysteine, ends with the phenylalanine, and has 17 residues. The CDR3 DNA has 51 bases and is translated from base 1. From the second PCR step on, the TCR alpha and beta chain libraries were amplified in separate reactions. CMV status of each donor was established by measuring IFNgamma production from CD4+ T cells after fresh PBMCs were stimulated overnight with CMV viral lysate. CD4 T cells were positively selected with Miltenyi beads, followed by positive selection of CD8 T cells from the CD4-negative fraction. After staining for CD3, CD4, CD8, CD45RA, CD27 and a live/dead dye, cells were sorted on a BD Aria II into four subsets based on CD45RA and CD27. A few healthy volunteers provided blood, and each donor's sample was split into CD4 and CD8 T cells and then further divided into four differentiation subsets. Roughly 130 ml of peripheral blood was collected from each donor, and PBMC were isolated by Ficoll-Paque PLUS density-gradient centrifugation. Sorted cells were lysed in RLT buffer, after which RNA was extracted using a Qiagen RNeasy kit and stored at -80 degrees C.

This clonotype was counted at least ten times. It lacks a known antigen. No much larger clone exists at a distance of one base, and base qualities are not known. Library generation was performed with UMI-ligation and nested PCR. The beta constant-region primer consisted of an equimolar mixture of two oligonucleotides that together covered TRBC1 and TRBC2. A single-stranded oligonucleotide containing the SP2 primer and a 12-nucleotide UMI was joined to the 3' end of the cDNA by T4 RNA ligase 1. The ligated cDNA went through four rounds of PCR with nested alpha and beta constant-region primers together with the SP2 primer. The ligation reaction was kept at 16 degrees C for about 18-25 hours. PCR2 was typically performed as a SYBR Green qPCR and was stopped at a predetermined threshold so that over-amplification was prevented. All purifications after the first were performed with Agencourt AMPure XP magnetic beads. Libraries were quantified by Qubit and checked on a TapeStation, where a main peak was expected near 650 bp. Pooled libraries were sequenced on an Illumina MiSeq using v2 2x251 paired-end kits, and typically about 0.95-2.3 million reads were obtained per sample. Libraries were pooled at approximately 4 nM per sample, and about 5-7% PhiX was added to improve cluster recognition. Under the source paper's analysis protocol: Decombinator assigned V and J genes to Demultiplexor-processed FASTQ reads by tag matching, allowing a single base-pair mismatch. Collapsinator relied on UMIs to fix sequencing errors as well as frequency errors caused by PCR heterogeneity. CDR3Translator translated TCRs and extracted CDR3s from the conserved cysteine to the FGXG phenylalanine, flagging non-productive sequences. Gini, Shannon entropy and inverse Simpson indices were computed after subsampling the repertoires to the same number of UMI-defined TCRs. Within the linear range, a power law was fitted by maximum likelihood to the distributions of clonotype abundance. For one naive CD8 sample, the pipeline and MIGEC produced similar UMI counts, unique TCR numbers and clonal distributions. The repertoires were searched for about 7,300 CMV-associated CDR3 sequences that had been compiled from VDJdb and a published dataset. In-frame beta chains were kept once TCRdb had trimmed the public reads at Q25 with fastp and called clones with MiXCR. Duplicate CDR3 protein sequences are folded into a single record with the most common DNA and genes. The V and J calls shown here were made by TCRdb, not taken from the authors' results. The sample yields 77,000 or so distinct CDR3 sequences; around 12% were counted once. The top ten clonotypes cover around 0.9% of the sample.

Rearrangement joined TRBV12-3 or TRBV12-4 to TRBJ2-1; 6 matching bases give a weak D call of TRBD2. The TCR comes from a human donor in good health. The source material was central memory CD4+ T cells from blood. The cell subset or site label on this specimen signifies: central memory, CD45RA- CD27+. The nucleotide sequence reads TGTGCCAGCAGTTTACTTGGCCAGCGGGTCAACTACAATGAGCAGTTCTTC. Its translation reads: CASSLLGQRVNYNEQFF.